Presented here are 8 T cell receptor beta chains from one specimen sequenced in a study of response to subunit inactivated influenza vaccine. MiXCR was run by TCRdb on the RT-PCR reads, yielding one entry per CDR3 protein. Of almost 250,000 distinct CDR3 sequences in the sample, 10% to 15% are singletons; the top ten hold about 7.8%. Source: non-naive T cells sorted from PBMCs, taken approximately 15 days before vaccination. The source is a man over 45 who received an inactivated influenza vaccine.

This clonotype turned up a few times. V gene TRBV6-1 combines with J gene TRBJ2-1; 7 bases match TRBD1. The J segment lost 3 bases and the V segment lost 5 bases, leaving 7 bases of the junction unmatched. The germline CDR1 and CDR2 sequences are MNHNS and SASEGT. CDR3 length: 15 residues. The CDR3 loop reads CASSMRQGDYNEQFF. The DNA of the CDR3 is TGTGCCAGCAGTATGCGACAGGGAGACTACAATGAGCAGTTCTTC.

The table lists this clonotype with many counts. The chain employs TRBV3-1 and TRBJ2-4, with 9 nucleotides matching TRBD2. CDR3 length: 19 residues. The V gene end was trimmed by 0 bases and the J gene end by 6 bases; junction bases not matched to a gene: 15. Germline values: CDR1 LGHDT, CDR2 YNNKEL (reference sequence). CDR3 loop: CASSQEVSGSGGRLNIQYF. The CDR3 bases are TGTGCCAGCAGCCAAGAAGTTTCGGGTAGCGGGGGCCGATTAAACATTCAGTACTTC.

The chain couples TRBV12-3 or TRBV12-4 to TRBJ2-2, with no clear D. This CDR3 spans 15 amino acids. V lost 6 bases and J 0 bases, leaving 11 bases between the germline ends. The CDR3 spells CASSPSRANTGELFF. For the CDR3, the DNA is TGTGCCAGCAGCCCGAGTCGTGCGAACACCGGGGAGCTGTTTTTT.

The genes are TRBV7-8 and TRBJ2-7; a possible D gene is TRBD1 (6 bases). Germline V gene sequence: CDR1 SGHVS, CDR2 FQNEAQ. The CDR3 loop spans 16 amino acids. V shed 5 bases and J shed 1 base, with 18 bases lying between them. CDR3 DNA: TGTGCCAGCAGCGCTCACGCCGGACAGAAATCCTACGAGCAGTACTTC. Translating gives CASSAHAGQKSYEQYF. Complete variable domain (other parts from reference TRBV7-8 and TRBJ2-7): GAGVSQSPRYKVAKRGQDVALRCDPISGHVSLFWYQQALGQGPEFLTYFQNEAQLDKSGLPSDRFFAERPEGSVSTLKIQRTQQEDSAVYLCASSAHAGQKSYEQYFGPGTRLTVT.

This clonotype has ten or more counts. V and J are TRBV5-1 and TRBJ1-4; 9 bases are a match to TRBD1. Germline loops: CDR1 SGHRS, CDR2 YFSETQ. The CDR3 has 16 amino acids. With V trimmed by 0 bases and J by 3 bases, 3 bases remained unmatched. CDR3 DNA sequence: TGCGCCAGCAGCTTGGAACAGGGGGCTGCTAATGAAAAACTGTTTTTT. Its translation: CASSLEQGAANEKLFF.

The table lists this clonotype with a few counts. V gene TRBV10-3 combines with J gene TRBJ2-3; 12 nucleotides agree with TRBD2. The germline CDR1 and CDR2 sequences are ENHRY and SYGVKD. The CDR3 sequence is 14 residues long. Trimming at V came to 5 bases and at J to 7 bases, leaving 4 bases not matched to a gene. CDR3 protein: CAISRLAGAYTQYF. The CDR3 DNA is TGTGCCATCAGTCGACTAGCGGGAGCTTATACGCAGTATTTT.

The table lists this clonotype with a few counts. This chain joins TRBV12-3 or TRBV12-4 and TRBJ2-3, with D perhaps assigned TRBD1 or TRBD2 (6 bases each). The CDR3 totals 14 residues. The ends were cut back, 3 bases at V and 5 bases at J, with 12 bases in the middle. CDR3 residues: CASSFGGHEDTQYF. The CDR3 DNA reads TGTGCCAGCAGTTTTGGGGGGCATGAAGATACGCAGTATTTT.

This clonotype was observed many times. J is TRBJ1-5 and V is TRBV3-1; unclear D gene. Germline CDR1 LGHDT, CDR2 YNNKEL (reference sequence). V lost 1 base and J lost 0, with 7 bases in between. The CDR3 sequence is 15 residues long. CDR3 nucleotide sequence: TGTGCCAGCAGCCAAGGTCCGAATAGCAATCAGCCCCAGCATTTT. Its protein is CASSQGPNSNQPQHF.